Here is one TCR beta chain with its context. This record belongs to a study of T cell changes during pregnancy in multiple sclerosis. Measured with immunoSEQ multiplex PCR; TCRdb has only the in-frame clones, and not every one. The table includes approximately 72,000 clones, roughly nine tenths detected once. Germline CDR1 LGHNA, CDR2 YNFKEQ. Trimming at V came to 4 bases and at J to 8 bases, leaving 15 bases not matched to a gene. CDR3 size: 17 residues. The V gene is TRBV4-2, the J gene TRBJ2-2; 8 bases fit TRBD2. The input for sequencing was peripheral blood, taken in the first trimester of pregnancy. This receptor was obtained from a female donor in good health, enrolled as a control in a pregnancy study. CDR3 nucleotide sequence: TGTGCCAGCAGCCTCCAAGTTAGCGGGGATCAACCGGGGGAGCTGTTTTTT. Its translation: CASSLQVSGDQPGELFF.